These 10 T cell receptor beta chains share one sample of origin, sequenced in a study of T-cell reconstitution after alpha-beta-depleted transplantation in children. Unique molecular identifiers tagged the TCRbeta library. TCRdb fed the PCR reads into MiXCR, producing one record per CDR3 protein. The sample holds 84,000 or so distinct CDR3 sequences, around 16% seen once. The sequenced sample was PBMCs, mostly from graft donor cells, obtained 180 days after TCRalphabeta/CD19-depleted stem cell transplant. Receptor source: a male patient between 2 and 15 years old who had a stem cell transplant for acute lymphoblastic leukemia, so the T cells may come from the graft donor.

The table lists this clonotype with many counts. The chain joins TRBV20-1 to TRBJ2-2, with D possibly TRBD2 on 5 matching bases. Looked up from germline, CDR1 is DFQATT and CDR2 is SNEGSKA (reference sequence). CDR3 length equals 12 residues. V gave up 6 bases and J gave up 6 bases, with 11 bases separating them. CDR3 loop: CSARGSAGELFF. In DNA form, the CDR3 reads TGCAGTGCCCGGGGATCCGCCGGGGAGCTGTTTTTT.

This clonotype was recorded a few times. V gene TRBV5-1 combines with J gene TRBJ2-1, with 9 bases matching TRBD1. V lost 0 bases, J lost 7 bases, and 5 bases stayed unmatched. The CDR3 loop spans 15 amino acids. Germline V gene sequence: CDR1 SGHRS, CDR2 YFSETQ. The CDR3 protein is CASSLEQGASNEQFF. The CDR3 DNA reads TGCGCCAGCAGCTTGGAACAGGGGGCTTCGAATGAGCAGTTCTTC.

This clonotype was seen at least ten times. Here the CDR3 reads CASSAGLDGGSLNTEAFF. The DNA of the CDR3 is TGCGCCAGCAGCGCGGGGTTGGATGGGGGCAGCTTGAACACTGAAGCTTTCTTT. The gene calls are TRBV5-1 and TRBJ1-1, with D possibly TRBD1 on 6 matching bases. This CDR3 spans 18 amino acids. V lost 4 bases and J 0 bases, leaving 22 bases between the germline ends. Germline CDR1 SGHRS, CDR2 YFSETQ.

In its sample, this clonotype was seen many times. The rearrangement links TRBV20-1 to TRBJ1-6; the D gene is possibly TRBD1 (5 bases). V was shortened by 3 bases and J by 0 bases, with 9 bases between the two germline ends. Germline-derived CDR1 and CDR2 are DFQATT and SNEGSKA (reference sequence). The CDR3 is 15 residues long. For the CDR3, the DNA is TGCAGTGCTAGCGGGGGGAGCTCCTATAATTCACCCCTCCACTTT. It is translated as CSASGGSSYNSPLHF.

The chain joins TRBV20-1 to TRBJ2-7; D assignment may be TRBD1 or TRBD2 (5 bases each). The CDR3 totals 12 residues. The germline V gene has CDR1 DFQATT and CDR2 SNEGSKA (reference sequence). Trimming cost V 3 bases and J 3 bases, with 9 bases left between them. CDR3 protein: CSASGGDYEQYF. The CDR3 bases are TGCAGTGCTAGTGGGGGAGACTACGAGCAGTACTTC.

This chain joins TRBV12-3 or TRBV12-4 and TRBJ1-6, with D tentatively TRBD1 (6 bases). The CDR3 extends over 14 amino acids. V lost 3 bases to trimming and J lost 8 bases, with 11 bases between them. The CDR3 region is CASSFGQRDSPLHF. The DNA for the CDR3 is TGTGCCAGCAGTTTCGGACAGAGAGATTCACCCCTCCACTTT.

This chain connects TRBV5-6 to TRBJ1-2; possible D gene TRBD1, 5 bases. CDR3 length: 13 residues. Germline V gene lookup returns CDR1 SGHDT and CDR2 YYEEEE. Deletions cut 2 bases from V and 13 bases from J, with 18 bases between. CDR3 amino acids: CASSFRVPQATTF. The CDR3 DNA follows: TGTGCCAGCAGCTTCAGGGTTCCCCAAGCTACCACCTTC.

This clonotype was picked up a small number of times. The chain joins TRBV7-2 to TRBJ1-6; D uncertain. Trimming removed 2 bases at V and 5 bases at J, with 10 bases between. The CDR3 sequence is 15 residues long. Looked up from germline, CDR1 is SGHTA and CDR2 is FQGNSA. The CDR3 loop is CASSLQAVDNSPLHF. DNA for the CDR3: TGTGCCAGCAGCTTACAGGCAGTGGATAATTCACCCCTCCACTTT. The full variable domain, rest sourced from reference TRBV7-2 and TRBJ1-6, is GAGVSQSPSNKVTEKGKDVELRCDPISGHTALYWYRQSLGQGLEFLIYFQGNSAPDKSGLPSDRFSAERTGGSVSTLTIQRTQQEDSAVYLCASSLQAVDNSPLHFGNGTRLTVT.

V usage is TRBV12-3 or TRBV12-4 and J usage is TRBJ2-3; no clear D. Trimming left V 5 bases short and J 4 bases short, with 4 bases between. There are 11 residues in the CDR3. The CDR3 loop reads CASSPPDTQYF. The CDR3 nucleotides are TGTGCCAGCAGTCCTCCAGATACGCAGTATTTT.

This clonotype was counted between two and nine times. This chain joins TRBV11-2 and TRBJ1-5, with a tentative D call TRBD1 (6 bases). Per germline, CDR1 SGHAT and CDR2 FQNNGV. Trimming removed 5 bases from V and 2 bases from J, with 13 bases in between. The length of the CDR3 is 15 residues. CDR3 sequence reads: CASSTGFSGNQPQHF. The CDR3 coding sequence is TGTGCCAGCAGCACAGGGTTTTCGGGCAATCAGCCCCAGCATTTT. The variable domain in full, with the rest retrieved from reference TRBV11-2 and TRBJ1-5, is EAGVAQSPRYKIIEKRQSVAFWCNPISGHATLYWYQQILGQGPKLLIQFQNNGVVDDSQLPKDRFSAERLKGVDSTLKIQPAKLEDSAVYLCASSTGFSGNQPQHFGDGTRLSIL.